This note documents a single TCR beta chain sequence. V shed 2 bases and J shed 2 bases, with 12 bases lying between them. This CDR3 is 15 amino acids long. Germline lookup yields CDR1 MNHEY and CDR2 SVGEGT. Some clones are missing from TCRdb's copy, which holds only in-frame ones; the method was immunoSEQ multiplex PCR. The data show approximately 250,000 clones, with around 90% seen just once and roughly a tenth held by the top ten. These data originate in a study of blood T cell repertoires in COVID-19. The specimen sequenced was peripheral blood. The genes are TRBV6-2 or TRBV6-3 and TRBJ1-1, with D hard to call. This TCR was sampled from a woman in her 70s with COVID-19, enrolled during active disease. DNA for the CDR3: TGTGCCAGCAGTTACAATGTCATTTTTAACACTGAAGCTTTCTTT. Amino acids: CASSYNVIFNTEAFF.